A selection of T cell receptor beta chains follows, all from one sample in a study of T cell repertoires in cytomegalovirus infection. No antigen has been identified for these receptors. MiXCR, run by TCRdb on the reads, gives a single entry per CDR3 protein. Here the sample spans 100,000 to 150,000 distinct CDR3 sequences, around 32% being singletons. The source material was CD8+ T cells from cultured PBMCs, sampled from culture after CMV antigen stimulation. These receptors all stem from a human donor in good health (CMV status not recorded). Some clones in this sample may be carry-over from other donors' samples. CDR3s include the opening cysteine and the closing phenylalanine or tryptophan. D genes are given only for firm matches. Part of the rows lack a size; the others show once, few, many or a class for expanded clones.

v_gene: TRBV4-1; j_gene: TRBJ2-7; abundance: few; d_gene: NA; len: 14; CDR3nt: TGCGCCAGCAGCCAAGGGTCAGGATCCTACGAGCAGTACTTC; CDR3aa: CASSQGSGSYEQYF
v_gene: TRBV20-1; j_gene: TRBJ2-3; abundance: few; d_gene: TRBD2; len: 14; CDR3nt: TGCAGTGCTAGCTTAGCGGGGCAAGCAGATACGCAGTATTTT; CDR3aa: CSASLAGQADTQYF
v_gene: TRBV4-1; j_gene: TRBJ1-4; abundance: NA; d_gene: TRBD1; len: 14; CDR3nt: TGCGCCAGCAGCCGATCGACAGGGGAGGAAAAACTGTTTTTT; CDR3aa: CASSRSTGEEKLFF
v_gene: TRBV19; j_gene: TRBJ2-1; abundance: few; d_gene: TRBD1; len: 14; CDR3nt: TGTGCCAGTAGTGCCGGGACAGGGTCACTTGAGCAGTTCTTC; CDR3aa: CASSAGTGSLEQFF
v_gene: TRBV7-3; j_gene: TRBJ2-3; abundance: many; d_gene: TRBD1; len: 15; CDR3nt: TGTGCCAGCAGCTTAACGACAGGGGCGGGCGATACGCAGTATTTT; CDR3aa: CASSLTTGAGDTQYF
v_gene: TRBV28; j_gene: TRBJ2-7; abundance: many; d_gene: TRBD1; len: 14; CDR3nt: TGTGCCAGCAACTTTGGGACAGGGCAATACGAGCAGTACTTC; CDR3aa: CASNFGTGQYEQYF
v_gene: TRBV12-5; j_gene: TRBJ1-2; abundance: NA; d_gene: TRBD1; len: 12; CDR3nt: TGTGCTAGCAACGACAGGGATTATGGCTACACCTTC; CDR3aa: CASNDRDYGYTF
v_gene: TRBV3-1; j_gene: TRBJ2-3; abundance: NA; d_gene: TRBD1; len: 15; CDR3nt: TGTGCCAGCAGCCAAGATCTGGCAGGGGGAGATACGCAGTATTTT; CDR3aa: CASSQDLAGGDTQYF
v_gene: TRBV2; j_gene: TRBJ2-2; abundance: NA; d_gene: NA; len: 11; CDR3nt: TGTGCCAGCAAAGTAATCGGGGAGCTGTTTTTT; CDR3aa: CASKVIGELFF
v_gene: TRBV19; j_gene: TRBJ2-2; abundance: NA; d_gene: NA; len: 14; CDR3nt: TGTGCCAGTAGCGCTTCCGGCGGGGCCGGGGAGCTGTTTTTT; CDR3aa: CASSASGGAGELFF
v_gene: TRBV10-3; j_gene: TRBJ2-7; abundance: many; d_gene: NA; len: 14; CDR3nt: TGTGCCATCAGTGAGTCTGGGGGCCACTACGAGCAGTACTTC; CDR3aa: CAISESGGHYEQYF
v_gene: TRBV18; j_gene: TRBJ2-1; abundance: many; d_gene: NA; len: 17; CDR3nt: TGTGCCAGCTCACCACCGAATCTCCAGGCTTTTTACAATGAGCAGTTCTTC; CDR3aa: CASSPPNLQAFYNEQFF
v_gene: TRBV7-2; j_gene: TRBJ2-7; abundance: many; d_gene: NA; len: 14; CDR3nt: TGTGCCAGCAGCCCCCGACAGAGGAGCTACGAGCAGTACTTC; CDR3aa: CASSPRQRSYEQYF
v_gene: TRBV7-9; j_gene: TRBJ2-7; abundance: few; d_gene: NA; len: 14; CDR3nt: TGTGCCAGCAGTGGTGGGGGGTCTTCCTACGAGCAGTACTTC; CDR3aa: CASSGGGSSYEQYF
v_gene: TRBV29-1; j_gene: TRBJ2-5; abundance: NA; d_gene: NA; len: 13; CDR3nt: TGCAGCGTTGAGGTGTCAACTCAAGAGACCCAGTACTTC; CDR3aa: CSVEVSTQETQYF
v_gene: TRBV4-1; j_gene: TRBJ2-2; abundance: few; d_gene: NA; len: 16; CDR3nt: TGCGCCAGCAGCCAAGCTGGAAGGACCGTCACCGGGGAGCTGTTTTTT; CDR3aa: CASSQAGRTVTGELFF
v_gene: TRBV29-1; j_gene: TRBJ1-1; abundance: NA; d_gene: NA; len: 12; CDR3nt: TGCAGCGCCCAGGGGACGAACACTGAAGCTTTCTTT; CDR3aa: CSAQGTNTEAFF
v_gene: TRBV5-1; j_gene: TRBJ2-7; abundance: NA; d_gene: TRBD1; len: 15; CDR3nt: TGCGCCAGCAGCTCAGGACAGGGGGTACACTACGAGCAGTACTTC; CDR3aa: CASSSGQGVHYEQYF
v_gene: TRBV9; j_gene: TRBJ2-7; abundance: many; d_gene: NA; len: 14; CDR3nt: TGTGCCAGCAGCCCGCAGGGAGTAGGTTACGAGCAGTACTTC; CDR3aa: CASSPQGVGYEQYF
v_gene: TRBV7-9; j_gene: TRBJ1-3; abundance: NA; d_gene: NA; len: 15; CDR3nt: TGTGCAAGCAGCTTAAGGCCCTGCTCTGGAAACACCATATATTTT; CDR3aa: CASSLRPCSGNTIYF
v_gene: TRBV5-6; j_gene: TRBJ2-7; abundance: few; d_gene: NA; len: 15; CDR3nt: TGTGCCAGCAGCGGGGGGACAGTTAACTCCTACGAGCAGTACTTC; CDR3aa: CASSGGTVNSYEQYF
v_gene: TRBV28; j_gene: TRBJ1-1; abundance: many; d_gene: TRBD1; len: 15; CDR3nt: TGTGCCAGCAGTTTACACAGGGGGGCCCTCACAGGAGCTTTCTTT; CDR3aa: CASSLHRGALTGAFF
v_gene: TRBV4-1; j_gene: TRBJ1-3; abundance: NA; d_gene: NA; len: 16; CDR3nt: TGCGCCAGCAGCCAAGGGGCAGCTGGATCTGGAAACACCATATATTTT; CDR3aa: CASSQGAAGSGNTIYF
v_gene: TRBV28; j_gene: TRBJ2-7; abundance: NA; d_gene: TRBD2; len: 15; CDR3nt: TGTGCCAGCAGTTTACTAGCGGATACAGTCTACGAGCAGTACTTC; CDR3aa: CASSLLADTVYEQYF